Listed below are T cell receptor beta chains from one sample, sequenced in a study of blood T cell repertoires in COVID-19. Profiled with immunoSEQ multiplex PCR; TCRdb holds only in-frame clones, not every one. The repertoire holds about 130,000 clones, with roughly three quarters as singletons. Sequencing input: peripheral blood. All receptors come from an elderly man with acute or convalescent COVID-19. Each CDR3 is given with its conserved first and last residue. The order of the fields is J gene, clone size, V gene, CDR3 protein. Size values are once, few and many counts, or a class for expanded clones, and some rows have none.

J gene: TRBJ2-7
clone size: .
V gene: TRBV6-6
CDR3 protein: CASRLGQDYEQYF

J gene: TRBJ1-5
clone size: few
V gene: TRBV7-9
CDR3 protein: CASSLGNIGGPRGNQPQHF

J gene: TRBJ1-1
clone size: once
V gene: TRBV13
CDR3 protein: CASSLRGRTEAFF

J gene: TRBJ2-1
clone size: .
V gene: TRBV7-2
CDR3 protein: CASSPGLAGGLNEQFF

J gene: TRBJ1-5
clone size: .
V gene: TRBV30
CDR3 protein: CAWSVRQGGQPQHF

J gene: TRBJ2-2
clone size: .
V gene: TRBV9
CDR3 protein: CASSVGSGTASEELFF

J gene: TRBJ1-6
clone size: .
V gene: TRBV7-2
CDR3 protein: CASSSLYSSPLHF

J gene: TRBJ2-5
clone size: .
V gene: TRBV5-4
CDR3 protein: CASSSGTAEETQYF

J gene: TRBJ2-2
clone size: .
V gene: TRBV5-4
CDR3 protein: CASRKQGATPGELFF

J gene: TRBJ1-1
clone size: once
V gene: TRBV19
CDR3 protein: CASSIENSEAFF

J gene: TRBJ2-2
clone size: .
V gene: TRBV19
CDR3 protein: CASSITGQGVLEELFF

J gene: TRBJ1-1
clone size: .
V gene: TRBV6-2/TRBV6-3
CDR3 protein: CASSRDRGYVAFF

J gene: TRBJ1-1
clone size: .
V gene: TRBV15
CDR3 protein: CATSPNPGQGRTEAFF

J gene: TRBJ2-2
clone size: .
V gene: TRBV12-3/TRBV12-4
CDR3 protein: CATCKGAGELFF

J gene: TRBJ1-1
clone size: .
V gene: TRBV19
CDR3 protein: CASSFGWNTEAFF

J gene: TRBJ2-1
clone size: .
V gene: TRBV29-1
CDR3 protein: CSGTGAYNEQFF

J gene: TRBJ1-5
clone size: .
V gene: TRBV6-2/TRBV6-3
CDR3 protein: CASSYWGRDRVNQPQHF

J gene: TRBJ1-4
clone size: .
V gene: TRBV18
CDR3 protein: CASSQLQGAHEKLFF

J gene: TRBJ2-7
clone size: .
V gene: TRBV12-3/TRBV12-4
CDR3 protein: CASRGQGAREQYF

J gene: TRBJ1-2
clone size: .
V gene: TRBV19
CDR3 protein: CASTPRPYSVRDYGYTF

J gene: TRBJ1-2
clone size: .
V gene: TRBV6-1
CDR3 protein: CASSDATVDRSYGYTF

J gene: TRBJ2-1
clone size: .
V gene: TRBV15
CDR3 protein: CATSRESASGAYNEQFF

J gene: TRBJ2-1
clone size: .
V gene: TRBV27
CDR3 protein: CASSFTLAGGNEQFF

J gene: TRBJ2-7
clone size: once
V gene: TRBV2
CDR3 protein: CASSIPSGGSYEQYF

J gene: TRBJ1-2
clone size: .
V gene: TRBV4-2
CDR3 protein: CASSQGSTKGALGYTF

J gene: TRBJ1-4
clone size: .
V gene: TRBV9
CDR3 protein: CASSEGVLPTNEKLFF

J gene: TRBJ2-7
clone size: .
V gene: TRBV10-3
CDR3 protein: CAMKAGAFYEQYF

J gene: TRBJ1-6
clone size: .
V gene: TRBV7-6
CDR3 protein: CASSSHPSSYNSPLHF

J gene: TRBJ2-5
clone size: .
V gene: TRBV29-1
CDR3 protein: CSVEGYRGVQETQYF

J gene: TRBJ2-4
clone size: .
V gene: TRBV18
CDR3 protein: CASSSIPGQGAIQYF

J gene: TRBJ2-2
clone size: .
V gene: TRBV6-5
CDR3 protein: CASSYPRGELFF

J gene: TRBJ1-2
clone size: .
V gene: TRBV18
CDR3 protein: CASSPEGNYGYTF

J gene: TRBJ2-3
clone size: .
V gene: TRBV5-1
CDR3 protein: CASSLSPYTDTQYF

J gene: TRBJ1-1
clone size: .
V gene: TRBV5-6
CDR3 protein: CASSVRGRYTEAFF

J gene: TRBJ2-2
clone size: .
V gene: TRBV5-4
CDR3 protein: CASSSTSANTGELFF

J gene: TRBJ2-7
clone size: .
V gene: TRBV5-1
CDR3 protein: CASSGMTSGVDEQYF

J gene: TRBJ1-3
clone size: .
V gene: TRBV18
CDR3 protein: CASSLRARDSGNTIYF

J gene: TRBJ1-4
clone size: .
V gene: TRBV10-3
CDR3 protein: CAISPGQNEKLFF

J gene: TRBJ2-2
clone size: .
V gene: TRBV7-9
CDR3 protein: CASSPQGTGELFF

J gene: TRBJ1-2
clone size: .
V gene: TRBV5-1
CDR3 protein: CASNIGDRINYGYTF

J gene: TRBJ1-2
clone size: .
V gene: TRBV3-1/TRBV3-2
CDR3 protein: CASSAGVGYGYTF

J gene: TRBJ1-2
clone size: .
V gene: TRBV29-1
CDR3 protein: CSVATGGARGYTF